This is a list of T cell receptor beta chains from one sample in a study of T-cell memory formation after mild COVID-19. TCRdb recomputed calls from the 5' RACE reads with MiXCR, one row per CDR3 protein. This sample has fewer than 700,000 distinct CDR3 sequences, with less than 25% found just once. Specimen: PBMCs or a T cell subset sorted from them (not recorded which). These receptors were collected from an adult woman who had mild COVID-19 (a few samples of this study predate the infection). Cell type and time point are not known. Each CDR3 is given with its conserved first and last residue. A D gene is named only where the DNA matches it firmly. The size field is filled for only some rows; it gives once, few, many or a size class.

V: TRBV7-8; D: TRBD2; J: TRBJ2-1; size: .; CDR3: CASSPGLAGGRSNEQFF; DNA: TGTGCCAGCAGCCCCGGACTAGCGGGAGGGAGATCCAATGAGCAGTTCTTC
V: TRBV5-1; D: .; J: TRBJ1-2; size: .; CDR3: CASSLTDRNGYTF; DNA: TGCGCCAGCAGCTTAACGGACAGAAATGGCTACACCTTC
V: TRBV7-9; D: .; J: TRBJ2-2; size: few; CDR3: CASSSPRPPLSDTGELFF; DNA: TGTGCCAGCAGCTCTCCCCGGCCACCCCTTTCGGACACCGGGGAGCTGTTTTTT
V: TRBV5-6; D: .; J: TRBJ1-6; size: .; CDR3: CASSSRVEAPLHF; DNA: TGTGCCAGCAGCTCGCGGGTCGAGGCACCCCTCCACTTT
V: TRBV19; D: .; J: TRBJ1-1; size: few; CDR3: CASSILNRGNTEAFF; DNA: TGTGCCAGTAGTATCCTCAACCGAGGGAACACTGAAGCTTTCTTT
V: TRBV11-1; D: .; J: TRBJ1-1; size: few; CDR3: CASSYSLTRMNTEAFF; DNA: TGTGCCAGCAGTTATAGCCTGACAAGAATGAACACTGAAGCTTTCTTT
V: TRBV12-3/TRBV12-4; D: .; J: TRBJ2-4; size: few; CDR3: CASSLEGGRVNIQYF; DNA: TGTGCCAGCAGTTTAGAGGGCGGGCGGGTAAACATTCAGTACTTC
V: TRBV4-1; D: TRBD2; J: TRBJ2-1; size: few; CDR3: CASSQEGLGIEQFF; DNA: TGCGCCAGCAGCCAAGAGGGACTAGGGATTGAGCAGTTCTTC
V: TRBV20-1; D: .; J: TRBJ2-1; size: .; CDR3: CSARELGQGIGNEQFF; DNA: TGCAGTGCTAGAGAATTAGGGCAGGGGATAGGTAATGAGCAGTTCTTC
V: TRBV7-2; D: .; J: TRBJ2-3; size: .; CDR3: CASSLVGSGGFGDTQYF; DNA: TGTGCCAGCAGCTTAGTCGGTAGCGGAGGGTTTGGTGATACGCAGTATTTT
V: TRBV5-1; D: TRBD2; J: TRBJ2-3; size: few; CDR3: CASSLVAGAPQEQYF; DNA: TGCGCCAGCAGCTTGGTAGCGGGGGCCCCGCAGGAGCAGTATTTT
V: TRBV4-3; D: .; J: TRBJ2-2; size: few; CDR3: CASSQEGGPGGELFF; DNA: TGCGCCAGCAGCCAAGAAGGGGGGCCAGGCGGGGAGCTGTTTTTT
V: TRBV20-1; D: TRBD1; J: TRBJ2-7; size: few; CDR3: CSAPTVDRASYEQYF; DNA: TGCAGTGCTCCAACCGTGGACAGGGCCTCCTACGAGCAGTACTTC
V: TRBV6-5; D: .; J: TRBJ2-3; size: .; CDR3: CASSYAASTDTQYF; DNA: TGTGCCAGCAGTTACGCGGCTAGCACAGATACGCAGTATTTT
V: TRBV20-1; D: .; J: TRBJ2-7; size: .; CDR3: CSAREGTGTYEQYF; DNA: TGCAGTGCTAGAGAGGGGACGGGCACCTACGAGCAGTACTTC
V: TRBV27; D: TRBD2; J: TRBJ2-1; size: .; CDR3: CASRTSGGNSYNEQFF; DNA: TGTGCCAGCAGGACTAGCGGGGGGAACTCCTACAATGAGCAGTTCTTC
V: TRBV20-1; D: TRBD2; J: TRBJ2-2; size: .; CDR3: CGSGGKAGGELFF; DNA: TGTGGTAGCGGGGGGAAGGCTGGCGGGGAGCTGTTTTTT
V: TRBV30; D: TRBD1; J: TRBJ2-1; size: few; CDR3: CAWIGTGGDEQFF; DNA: TGTGCCTGGATTGGGACAGGGGGAGATGAGCAGTTCTTC
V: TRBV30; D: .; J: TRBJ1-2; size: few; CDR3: CAWSDLTDYGYTF; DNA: TGTGCCTGGTCGGATCTAACTGACTATGGCTACACCTTC
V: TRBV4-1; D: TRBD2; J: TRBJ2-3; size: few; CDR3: CASSRPRLAGADTQYF; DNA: TGCGCCAGCAGCCGACCGAGGCTAGCGGGAGCAGATACGCAGTATTTT
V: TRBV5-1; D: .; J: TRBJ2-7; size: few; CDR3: CASSPHYRESYEQYF; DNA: TGCGCCAGCAGCCCTCATTACAGGGAGTCCTACGAGCAGTACTTC
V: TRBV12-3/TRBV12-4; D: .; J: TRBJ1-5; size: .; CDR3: CASSLDRWAGPNNQPQHF; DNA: TGTGCCAGCAGTTTAGATCGTTGGGCAGGGCCGAACAATCAGCCCCAGCATTTT
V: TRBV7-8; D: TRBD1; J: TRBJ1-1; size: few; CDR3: CASSFGQGREAFF; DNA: TGTGCCAGCAGCTTCGGACAGGGGCGTGAAGCTTTCTTT
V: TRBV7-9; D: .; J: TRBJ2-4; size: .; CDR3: CASSPIGQRNIQYF; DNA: TGTGCCAGCAGCCCCATTGGACAGAGAAACATTCAGTACTTC
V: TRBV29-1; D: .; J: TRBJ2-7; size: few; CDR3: CSVGVVATYEQYF; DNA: TGCAGCGTTGGGGTGGTAGCTACCTACGAGCAGTACTTC
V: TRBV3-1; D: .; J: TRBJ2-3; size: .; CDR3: CASSQGFGPTDTQYF; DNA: TGTGCCAGCAGCCAGGGTTTTGGGCCCACAGATACGCAGTATTTT
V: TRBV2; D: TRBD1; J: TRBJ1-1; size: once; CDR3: CARRDRNTEAFF; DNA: TGTGCCAGGAGGGACAGGAACACTGAAGCTTTCTTT
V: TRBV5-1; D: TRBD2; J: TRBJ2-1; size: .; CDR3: CASSFGGGASYNEQFF; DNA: TGCGCCAGCAGCTTTGGCGGGGGGGCCTCCTACAATGAGCAGTTCTTC
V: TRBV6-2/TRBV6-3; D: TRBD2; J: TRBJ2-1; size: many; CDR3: CASSDPGLAGLNEQFF; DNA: TGTGCCAGCAGTGACCCGGGACTAGCGGGACTTAATGAGCAGTTCTTC
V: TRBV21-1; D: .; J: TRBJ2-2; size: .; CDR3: CASRPPPGMDTGELFF; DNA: TGTGCCAGCAGGCCCCCCCCGGGAATGGACACCGGGGAGCTGTTTTTT
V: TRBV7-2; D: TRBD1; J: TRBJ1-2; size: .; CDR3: CASSFGTGVGYGYTF; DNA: TGTGCCAGCAGCTTTGGGACAGGGGTGGGCTATGGCTACACCTTC
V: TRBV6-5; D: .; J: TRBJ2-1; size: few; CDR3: CASRADKLVDNEQFF; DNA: TGTGCCAGCAGGGCAGACAAGCTTGTCGACAATGAGCAGTTCTTC
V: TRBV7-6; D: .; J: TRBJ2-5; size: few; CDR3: CASSPQRLRETQYF; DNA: TGTGCCAGCAGCCCTCAGCGACTAAGGGAGACCCAGTACTTC
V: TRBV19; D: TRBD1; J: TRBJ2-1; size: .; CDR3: CASMGWTGRNEQFF; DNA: TGTGCCAGTATGGGGTGGACAGGGAGGAATGAGCAGTTCTTC
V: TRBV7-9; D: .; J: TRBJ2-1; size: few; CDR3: CASSSSEVRGAGSYNEQFF; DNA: TGTGCCAGCAGCTCCAGCGAGGTTCGCGGGGCAGGGTCCTACAATGAGCAGTTCTTC
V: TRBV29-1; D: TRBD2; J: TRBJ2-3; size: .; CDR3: CSVSGRQPSTDTQYF; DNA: TGCAGCGTTTCCGGGAGGCAGCCTAGCACAGATACGCAGTATTTT
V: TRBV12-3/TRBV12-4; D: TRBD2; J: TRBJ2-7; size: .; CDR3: CASRTAGGPDEQYF; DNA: TGTGCCAGCAGGACAGCGGGAGGGCCCGACGAGCAGTACTTC
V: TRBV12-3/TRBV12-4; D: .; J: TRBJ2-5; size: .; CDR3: CASRNRAVRETQYF; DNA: TGTGCCAGCAGAAACAGGGCCGTCCGGGAGACCCAGTACTTC
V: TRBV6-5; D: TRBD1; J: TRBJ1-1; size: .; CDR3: CASGGQGNTEAFF; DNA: TGTGCCAGCGGGGGACAGGGAAACACTGAAGCTTTCTTT
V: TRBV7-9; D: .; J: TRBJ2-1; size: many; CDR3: CASSSGNEQFF; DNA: TGTGCCAGCAGCTCGGGGAATGAGCAGTTCTTC
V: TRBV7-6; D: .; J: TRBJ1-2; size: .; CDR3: CASAPLEGYGYTF; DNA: TGTGCCAGCGCTCCCTTGGAGGGCTATGGCTACACCTTC
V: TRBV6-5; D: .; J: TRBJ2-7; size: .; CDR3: CASSPQGPRHEQYF; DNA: TGTGCCAGCAGTCCCCAGGGCCCCCGCCACGAGCAGTACTTC
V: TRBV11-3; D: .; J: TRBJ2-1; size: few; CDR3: CASSPSRVRDEQFF; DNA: TGTGCCAGCAGCCCAAGTAGGGTTCGAGATGAGCAGTTCTTC
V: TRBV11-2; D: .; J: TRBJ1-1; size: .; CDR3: CASSIDKRGEAFF; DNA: TGTGCCAGCAGCATCGATAAACGCGGGGAAGCTTTCTTT